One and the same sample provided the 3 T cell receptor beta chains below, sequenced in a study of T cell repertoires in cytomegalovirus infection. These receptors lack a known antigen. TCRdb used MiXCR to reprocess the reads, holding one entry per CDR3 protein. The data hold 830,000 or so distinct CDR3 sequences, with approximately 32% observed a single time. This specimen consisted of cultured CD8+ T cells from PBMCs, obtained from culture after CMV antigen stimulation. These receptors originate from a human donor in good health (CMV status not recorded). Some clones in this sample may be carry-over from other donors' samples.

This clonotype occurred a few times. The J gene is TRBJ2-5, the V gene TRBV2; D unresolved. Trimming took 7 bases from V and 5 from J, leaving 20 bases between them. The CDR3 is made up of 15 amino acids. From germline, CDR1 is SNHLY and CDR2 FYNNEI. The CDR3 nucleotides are TGTGCCAGCAACCATCCGGGCTCTCAGACTGAGACCCAGTACTTC. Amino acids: CASNHPGSQTETQYF.

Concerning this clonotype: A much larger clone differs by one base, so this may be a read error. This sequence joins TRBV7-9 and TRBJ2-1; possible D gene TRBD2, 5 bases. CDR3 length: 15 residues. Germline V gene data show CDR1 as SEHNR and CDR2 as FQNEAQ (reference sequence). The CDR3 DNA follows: TGTACCAGCAGCTTATACGGGGTCTCCTACAATGAGCAGTTCTTC. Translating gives CTSSLYGVSYNEQFF.

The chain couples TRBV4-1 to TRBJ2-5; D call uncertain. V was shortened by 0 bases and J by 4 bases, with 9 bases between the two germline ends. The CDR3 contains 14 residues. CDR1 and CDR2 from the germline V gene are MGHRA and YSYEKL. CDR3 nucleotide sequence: TGCGCCAGCAGCCAAGAAATATCGGTAGAGACCCAGTACTTC. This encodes CASSQEISVETQYF.